The 10 T cell receptor beta chains given below trace back to one sample, sequenced in a study of T cell clonality in common variable immunodeficiency. Findings and caveats of the study: Reportedly, TCR beta sequences from common variable immunodeficiency showed fewer deletions and N-nucleotide insertions.

Their target antigens are unknown. TCRdb keeps only in-frame clones here, not all; method: immunoSEQ multiplex PCR. Observed in the sample are fewer than 25,000 clones, none of them singletons. The source material was peripheral blood mononuclear cells. The receptors here all came from a human donor with common variable immunodeficiency.

This clone was seen more than once but under ten times. The read finishes 3 residues shy of the CDR3 end, and the germline J gene is used to complete it. The rearrangement joins TRBV11-2 to TRBJ1-1; no firm D call. Germline V gene data show CDR1 as SGHAT and CDR2 as FQNNGV. Trimming removed 4 bases at V and 1 base at J, with 7 bases between. The CDR3 is 13 amino acids. The CDR3: CASSSGPNTEAFF. The CDR3 DNA, read in part, is TGTGCCAGCAGCTCGGGTCCGAACACTGAA.

The CDR3 sequence: CASSLGFPPNEQFF. CDR3 bases read: TGTGCCAGCAGCTTAGGTTTCCCTCCCAATGAG. This rearrangement joins TRBV7-2 to TRBJ2-1; D gene ambiguous. Read data end 3 residues before the CDR3 end; the end is taken from the germline J gene. CDR3 length equals 14 residues. The V end lost 1 base, the J end lost 6 bases, and 10 bases lay between the germline ends. CDR1 and CDR2 from the germline V gene are SGHTA and FQGNSA.

This clone occurred a few times. The read is 3 residues too short to cover the CDR3 end, so that end is filled in from the germline J gene. The J gene is TRBJ1-6, the V gene TRBV20-1; weak D call: TRBD1 (6 bases). Trimming removed 2 bases from V and 6 bases from J, with 14 bases in between. Germline CDR1 is DFQATT and CDR2 is SNEGSKA (reference sequence). This CDR3 has 15 amino acids. This CDR3 reads CSARTPGTRNSPLHF. Partial CDR3 DNA: TGCAGTGCTAGAACCCCTGGGACACGTAATTCACCC.

This clone showed up just a few times. The read comes to an end 3 residues before the CDR3 does, leaving the germline J gene to fill in the end. This chain uses TRBV19 with TRBJ1-4; no reliable D call. With 5 bases removed from V and 4 bases from J, the gap between germline ends came to 11 bases. The CDR3 loop spans 14 amino acids. The germline CDR1 and CDR2 sequences are LNHDA and SQIVND (reference sequence). The CDR3 DNA, read in part, is TGTGCCAGTAGTGACAAGAAGGTTAATGAAAAA. Translating it yields CASSDKKVNEK. The full CDR3 reads CASSDKKVNEKLFF.

This clone occurred a few times. The read finishes 3 residues shy of the CDR3 end, and the germline J gene is used to complete it. The chain recombines TRBV13 with TRBJ1-1; D is unresolved. Germline CDR1 PRHDT, CDR2 FYEKMQ (reference sequence). This CDR3 has 12 residues. CDR3 DNA, as far as it was read: TGTGCCAGCAGGTCCGACTGGCGGGAG. Translated, it gives CASRSDWRE. The CDR3, in full, reads CASRSDWREAFF.

This clone appeared a few times. The CDR3 loop is CAWSVEGFSPLHF. Partial CDR3 DNA: TGTGCCTGGAGTGTAGAGGGGTTTTCACCC. V usage is TRBV30 and J usage is TRBJ1-6; D possibly corresponds to TRBD1 (5 bases). The CDR3 extends 3 residues past the end of the read, so its final part is completed from the germline J gene. The CDR3 is 13 residues long. Trimming removed 0 bases from V and 9 bases from J, with 9 bases in between. The germline CDR1 and CDR2 sequences are GTSNPN and SVGIG (reference sequence).

To note about this clone: The CDR3 end falls 3 residues outside the read, so it is completed with the germline J gene. J is TRBJ2-5 and V is TRBV7-6; TRBD1 matches at 8 bases. Germline V gives CDR1 SGHVS, CDR2 FNYEAQ. This CDR3 spans 15 amino acids. V dropped 1 base and J dropped 2; count of bases not matched to a gene: 3. CDR3 region: CASSLVYRGQETQYF. CDR3 DNA, as far as it was read: TGTGCCAGCAGCTTAGTATACAGGGGGCAAGAGACC.

This clone has at least ten counts. The read ends 3 residues early relative to the CDR3; the germline J gene fills the gap. This chain connects TRBV5-4 to TRBJ2-2; weak D call: TRBD1 (5 bases). This CDR3 contains 15 residues. V lost 2 bases to trimming and J lost 1 base, with 9 bases between them. Germline assignment: CDR1 SGHNT and CDR2 YYREEE (reference sequence). CDR3 bases read: TGTGCCAGCAGCTTAGGTACAGGGAACACCGGGGAG. Residues: CASSLGTGNTGE. The CDR3 as a whole reads CASSLGTGNTGELFF.

To note about this clone: The CDR3 goes on 3 residues after the read ends, and that part is filled in from the germline J gene. This chain links TRBV7-9 with TRBJ1-2, with a tentative D call TRBD1 (6 bases). Germline CDR1 SEHNR, CDR2 FQNEAQ (reference sequence). CDR3 size: 14 residues. Trimming shortened V by 2 bases and J by 7 bases, and 14 bases separated the two germline ends. The covered CDR3 bases are TGTGCCAGCAGCTTAATGGGACAATATTTTGGC. Amino acids: CASSLMGQYFG. The entire CDR3 sequence reads CASSLMGQYFGYTF. Filled out from reference TRBV7-9 and TRBJ1-2, the complete variable domain reads DTGVSQNPRHKITKRGQNVTFRCDPISEHNRLYWYRQTLGQGPEFLTYFQNEAQLEKSRLLSDRFSAERPKGSFSTLEIQRTEQGDSAMYLCASSLMGQYFGYTFGSGTRLTVV.

This clone was detected only a few times. Coverage ceases 3 residues before the CDR3 finishes, and the germline J gene fills in the end. The chain carries TRBV19 and TRBJ2-7; 8 bases are a match to TRBD1. Germline trimming cut 6 bases from V and 6 bases from J; bases unmatched to any gene: 10. CDR1 is LNHDA, CDR2 SQIVND, per germline (reference sequence). There are 14 residues in the CDR3. Partial CDR3 DNA: TGTGCCAGTAGGAAGACAGGGGCGAGCCTCGAG. Its protein is CASRKTGASLE. The entire CDR3 protein reads CASRKTGASLEQYF.